Listed below are T cell receptor beta chains from one sample, sequenced in a study of blood T cell repertoires in COVID-19. Assay: immunoSEQ multiplex PCR; the TCRdb copy retains only in-frame clones and omits some. The sample has over 200,000 clones, approximately 90% seen once; the top ten hold 0.55% to 0.75%. The source material was peripheral blood. The receptor set was obtained from a man aged 40-50 years with acute or convalescent COVID-19. The CDR3 runs from the conserved cysteine through the conserved F or W. Each record gives: V gene, D gene, J gene, CDR3 DNA, CDR3 protein. D genes are given only for firm matches.

V: TRBV2; D: NA; J: TRBJ2-7; DNA: TGTGCCAGCAGTGACCCGGGGTACAGTTCCTACGAGCAGTACTTC; CDR3: CASSDPGYSSYEQYF
V: TRBV18; D: TRBD1; J: TRBJ1-3; DNA: TGTGCCAGCTCATCAAACGGACAGGGAGAAGGTGGAAACACCATATATTTT; CDR3: CASSSNGQGEGGNTIYF
V: TRBV5-4; D: NA; J: TRBJ2-2; DNA: TGTGCCAGCAGCTTGGTAGGGGGATTTAACACCGGGGAGCTGTTTTTT; CDR3: CASSLVGGFNTGELFF
V: TRBV24-1; D: NA; J: TRBJ2-3; DNA: TGTGCCACCAGTGATCAGACTAGTTCGGCAGATACGCAGTATTTT; CDR3: CATSDQTSSADTQYF
V: TRBV11-3; D: NA; J: TRBJ2-2; DNA: TGTGCCAGCAGCCTGTACGGACAGTCCGGGGAGCTGTTTTTT; CDR3: CASSLYGQSGELFF
V: TRBV4-1; D: NA; J: TRBJ2-5; DNA: TGCGCCAGCAGCCAAGATAGGGGGACACCCCGGGAGACCCAGTACTTC; CDR3: CASSQDRGTPRETQYF
V: TRBV7-9; D: NA; J: TRBJ2-1; DNA: TGTGCCAGCAGCCTTATCTCCAATGAGCAGTTCTTC; CDR3: CASSLISNEQFF
V: TRBV3-1/TRBV3-2; D: NA; J: TRBJ2-7; DNA: TGTGCCAGCAGCCAAGAGTCCCCTTTACTAGCACACGAGCAGTACTTC; CDR3: CASSQESPLLAHEQYF
V: TRBV6-5; D: NA; J: TRBJ2-7; DNA: TGTGCCAGCAGTCTGGGCGGAATGCCATCGGGAGAGCAGTACTTC; CDR3: CASSLGGMPSGEQYF
V: TRBV9; D: NA; J: TRBJ1-6; DNA: TGTGCCAGCAGCGATAAAGACAGGCCCTATAATTCACCCCTCCACTTT; CDR3: CASSDKDRPYNSPLHF